The text below deals with one T cell receptor beta chain. Germline V gives CDR1 MNHEY, CDR2 SVGEGT. The V segment lost 4 bases and the J segment 5 bases; nucleotides outside the gene matches: 2. This CDR3 is built from 13 residues. Participant-reported clinical history was the basis for cohort assignment. The data belong to a study of blood T cell repertoires in COVID-19. The repertoire was sequenced with immunoSEQ multiplex PCR; TCRdb's copy has only in-frame clones and lacks some. This sample has 300,000 to 450,000 clones, with about 88% found just once. The sequence derives from a woman younger than 35 who had recovered from COVID-19. This chain links TRBV6-2 or TRBV6-3 with TRBJ2-5, with 9 bases matching TRBD2. The material sequenced was PBMCs or T cells enriched from blood (not recorded which). The CDR3 DNA follows: TGTGCCAGCAGTTCCGGACTAGCGGAGACCCAGTACTTC. Translating gives CASSSGLAETQYF.